This T cell receptor (beta chain) is drawn from a study of CD8+CD57+ T cells in acquired aplastic anemia. The template used for profiling TCR beta VDJ and CDR3 was genomic DNA. TCRdb used MiXCR to reprocess the reads, holding one entry per CDR3 protein. Of just over 450,000 distinct CDR3 sequences in the sample, roughly 34% were seen once. Previously, flow cytometry had revealed CD8+CD57+ cell expansion in the patients chosen for sequencing. Germline-derived CDR1 and CDR2 are SQVTM and ANQGSEA. The CDR3 has 11 residues. Sequenced input: sorted CD4+, CD8+, or CD8+CD57+ T cells (not recorded which) from PBMCs. The TCR comes from a human donor with aplastic anemia. This chain uses TRBV29-1 with TRBJ1-2; D remains unclear. CDR3 in DNA: TGCGGCCTCGAGGGCCCGGGCGGCTACACCTTC. This sequence encodes CGLEGPGGYTF.